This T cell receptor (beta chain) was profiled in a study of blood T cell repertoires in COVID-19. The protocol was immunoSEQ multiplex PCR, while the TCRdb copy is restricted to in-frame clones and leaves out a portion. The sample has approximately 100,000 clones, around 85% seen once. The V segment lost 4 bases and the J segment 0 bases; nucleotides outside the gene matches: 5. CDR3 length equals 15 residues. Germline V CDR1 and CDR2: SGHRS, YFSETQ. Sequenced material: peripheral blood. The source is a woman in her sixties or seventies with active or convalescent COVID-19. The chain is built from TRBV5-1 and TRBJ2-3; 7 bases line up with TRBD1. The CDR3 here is CASSRDRPSTDTQYF. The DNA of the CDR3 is TGCGCCAGCAGCAGGGACAGACCTAGCACAGATACGCAGTATTTT.